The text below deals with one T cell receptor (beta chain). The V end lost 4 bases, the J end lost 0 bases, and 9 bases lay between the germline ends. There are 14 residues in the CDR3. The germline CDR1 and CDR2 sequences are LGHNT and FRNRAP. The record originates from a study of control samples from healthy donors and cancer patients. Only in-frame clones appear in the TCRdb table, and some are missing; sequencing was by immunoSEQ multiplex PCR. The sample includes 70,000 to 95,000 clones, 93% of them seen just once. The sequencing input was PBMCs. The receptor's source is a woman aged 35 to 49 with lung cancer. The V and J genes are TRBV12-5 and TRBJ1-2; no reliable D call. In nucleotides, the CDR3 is TGTGCTAGTGGTTGGGTTCAGGCTAACTATGGCTACACCTTC. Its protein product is CASGWVQANYGYTF.